The 25 T cell receptor beta chains below come from one sample, sequenced in a study of blood T cell repertoires in COVID-19 (dated by TCRdb to 2020 to 2021). Libraries were constructed by the immunoSEQ multiplex PCR assay. TCRdb stores this immuneACCESS table with in-frame sequences only. Part of the clones is absent; in the studies checked, under half of the shortfall reflects unresolved V genes, and no reason is known for the rest. The sample contains about 71,000 clones, 85% to 90% of them found a single time. The ten largest clonotypes hold 7% to 10% of the sample. Sequencing was carried out using peripheral blood. The receptors were sampled from a man aged 50 to 59 with active COVID-19.

In DNA form, the CDR3 reads TGTGCCAGCAGTGGAGGGGGACAGGCTGCCGGTCAGCCCCAGCATTTT. Translation: CASSGGGQAAGQPQHF. This chain connects TRBV6-1 to TRBJ1-5, with 8 bases that match TRBD1. The CDR3 length is 16 residues. Germline V lookup: CDR1 MNHNS, CDR2 SASEGT. V lost 4 bases and J lost 6; bases outside the gene matches: 11.

V usage is TRBV24-1 and J usage is TRBJ2-1, with 11 bases matching TRBD1. CDR1 KGHDR and CDR2 SFDVKD come from the germline V gene. Unmatched junction bases numbered 2, after V lost 0 bases and J lost 5 bases. The CDR3 has 16 amino acids. The CDR3 DNA follows: TGTGCCACCAGTGATTTGCCGGGACAGGGGGACAATGAGCAGTTCTTC. This sequence encodes CATSDLPGQGDNEQFF.

The chain uses TRBV4-1 and TRBJ1-1; 8 bases line up with TRBD1. Germline CDR1 is MGHRA and CDR2 is YSYEKL. Germline trimming cut 2 bases from V and 6 bases from J; bases unmatched to any gene: 5. There are 14 residues in the CDR3. CDR3 amino acids: CASSQRTGKPEAFF. CDR3 nucleotides: TGCGCCAGCAGCCAACGGACAGGGAAACCTGAAGCTTTCTTT.

The chain employs TRBV11-2 and TRBJ2-3; TRBD2 matches at 11 bases. The length of the CDR3 is 16 residues. Per germline, CDR1 SGHAT and CDR2 FQNNGV. V lost 7 bases and J lost 5; bases outside the gene matches: 11. CDR3 DNA: TGTGCCAGCAAGGACGTAGCGGGGGGGGCAGGAGATACGCAGTATTTT. Protein sequence: CASKDVAGGAGDTQYF.

The chain employs TRBV27 and TRBJ2-1; 10 nucleotides agree with TRBD1. This CDR3 is built from 15 residues. Germline V gene lookup returns CDR1 MNHEY and CDR2 SMNVEV (reference sequence). Unmatched junction bases numbered 2, after V lost 1 base and J lost 5 bases. CDR3 sequence: CASSLYGTGDNEQFF. In nucleotides, the CDR3 is TGTGCCAGCAGTTTATATGGGACAGGGGACAATGAGCAGTTCTTC.

The genes are TRBV6-5 and TRBJ2-1, with 7 bases that match TRBD2. Germline CDR1 is MNHEY and CDR2 is SVGAGI. Trimming removed 11 bases from V and 7 bases from J; junction bases left unmatched: 14. The CDR3 spans 14 residues. The CDR3 loop reads CASRPVGGGNEQFF. The CDR3, as DNA: TGTGCCTCCCGCCCAGTGGGCGGGGGTAATGAGCAGTTCTTC.

J is TRBJ1-1 and V is TRBV19; TRBD1 aligns across 7 bases. CDR1 is LNHDA and CDR2 is SQIVND in the germline V gene (reference sequence). The CDR3 sequence is 15 residues long. Trimming at V came to 7 bases and at J to 4 bases, leaving 12 bases not matched to a gene. The CDR3 is CASTTSAGGTTEAFF. CDR3 DNA: TGTGCCAGTACCACTTCCGCAGGGGGGACCACTGAAGCTTTCTTT.

The V and J genes are TRBV5-1 and TRBJ2-1; TRBD1 aligns across 7 bases. Germline CDR1 reads SGHRS; CDR2 reads YFSETQ. With 2 bases clipped from V and 1 base from J, the junction kept 6 bases outside the gene matches. The CDR3 sequence is 16 residues long. The CDR3 spells CASSFVWDSSYNEQFF. In DNA form, the CDR3 reads TGCGCCAGCAGCTTTGTGTGGGACAGTTCCTACAATGAGCAGTTCTTC.

This clone appeared a single time. The V and J genes are TRBV30 and TRBJ2-3; D unresolved. Germline CDR1 GTSNPN, CDR2 SVGIG (reference sequence). Trimming removed 0 bases at V and 3 bases at J, with 7 bases between. The CDR3 contains 13 residues. The CDR3 sequence: CAWSVTWTDTQYF. Written as DNA, the CDR3 is TGTGCCTGGAGTGTAACTTGGACAGATACGCAGTATTTT.

This clone was observed once. The gene calls are TRBV18 and TRBJ1-2; no definite D call. V dropped 6 bases and J dropped 7 bases, with 15 bases sitting between them. Germline V gene lookup returns CDR1 KGHSH and CDR2 LQKENI. This CDR3 is built from 13 residues. CDR3 in DNA: TGTGCCAGCTCCCAGGAAGGAAGTTCTGGCTACACCTTC. Translation: CASSQEGSSGYTF.

This chain uses TRBV19 with TRBJ2-7; D perhaps matches TRBD2 (6 bases). The CDR3 sequence is 13 residues long. The germline CDR1 and CDR2 sequences are LNHDA and SQIVND (reference sequence). Trimming removed 6 bases at V and 3 bases at J, with 12 bases between. In nucleotides, the CDR3 is TGTGCCAGTAGGGATAGCGGAAACTACGAGCAGTACTTC. This gives the protein CASRDSGNYEQYF.

The V call is TRBV6-5, the J call TRBJ2-1, with 7 bases matching TRBD1. The CDR3 totals 12 residues. The V and J ends lost 6 bases and 9 bases, in that order; junction bases with no gene match: 5. Germline V CDR1 and CDR2: MNHEY, SVGAGI. The CDR3 sequence: CASSPDRSEQFF. CDR3 DNA sequence: TGTGCCAGCAGCCCGGACAGGTCTGAGCAGTTCTTC.

The chain has TRBV19 and TRBJ2-3; 7 bases map to TRBD2. The CDR3 runs 17 residues. The V gene end was trimmed by 3 bases and the J gene end by 6 bases; junction bases not matched to a gene: 15. The germline V gene encodes CDR1 LNHDA and CDR2 SQIVND (reference sequence). The CDR3: CASSIFSGAPLEDTQYF. CDR3 sequence (DNA): TGTGCCAGTAGTATTTTCAGCGGGGCTCCCCTCGAGGATACGCAGTATTTT.

The rearrangement joins TRBV11-2 to TRBJ1-2; D gene uncertain. V gave up 5 bases and J gave up 3 bases, with 16 bases separating them. Per the germline V gene, CDR1 is SGHAT and CDR2 is FQNNGV. The CDR3 runs 15 residues. This chain's CDR3 is CASSRSERGYYGYTF. The CDR3 DNA sequence: TGTGCCAGCAGCCGTTCAGAGCGCGGGTACTATGGCTACACCTTC. Based on the CDR3 plus reference TRBV11-2 and TRBJ1-2, the full variable domain is EAGVAQSPRYKIIEKRQSVAFWCNPISGHATLYWYQQILGQGPKLLIQFQNNGVVDDSQLPKDRFSAERLKGVDSTLKIQPAKLEDSAVYLCASSRSERGYYGYTFGSGTRLTVV.

The chain recombines TRBV11-3 with TRBJ2-2, with D possibly TRBD2 on 5 matching bases. The CDR3 runs to 13 residues. Germline V lookup: CDR1 SGHNT, CDR2 YENEEA. V lost 1 base, J lost 7 bases, and 7 bases lay in between. The CDR3 DNA is TGTGCCAGCAGCTTAGTTGGGAGCGGGGAGCTGTTTTTT. Residues: CASSLVGSGELFF.

The chain employs TRBV10-1 and TRBJ2-1; possibly TRBD2 for D (6 bases). The CDR3 runs to 16 residues. V lost 1 base and J 8 bases, leaving 18 bases between the germline ends. CDR1 is WNHNN, CDR2 SYGVQD, per germline (reference sequence). The CDR3 nucleotides read TGCGCCAGCAGTGAGTTACCCGGGACTGTGGGCCATGAGCAGTTCTTC. Its protein product is CASSELPGTVGHEQFF.

The rearrangement joins TRBV5-1 to TRBJ1-1; D is undetermined. V was cut by 0 bases and J by 3 bases, with 6 bases left in between. Looked up from germline, CDR1 is SGHRS and CDR2 is YFSETQ. The CDR3 is 13 amino acids. DNA for the CDR3: TGCGCCAGCAGCTTGGTGGCAGACACTGAAGCTTTCTTT. Translating it yields CASSLVADTEAFF.

The chain recombines TRBV7-9 with TRBJ2-7, with a tentative D call TRBD1 (6 bases). The ends were cut back, 5 bases at V and 2 bases at J, with 16 bases in the middle. The length of the CDR3 is 15 residues. Germline CDR1 and CDR2: SEHNR and FQNEAQ (reference sequence). CDR3 residues: CASSKGQILPYEQYF. DNA of the CDR3: TGTGCCAGCAGCAAAGGACAGATACTTCCCTACGAGCAGTACTTC.

In this sample, this clone turned up once. This chain connects TRBV6-6 to TRBJ1-1; 7 nucleotides agree with TRBD1. Germline lookup yields CDR1 MNHNY and CDR2 SVGAGI (reference sequence). J was trimmed by 1 base and V by 5 bases; bases with no gene match: 4. The CDR3 sequence is 14 residues long. For the CDR3, the DNA is TGTGCCAGCAGTGACAGGGAGCGGAACACTGAAGCTTTCTTT. Protein product: CASSDRERNTEAFF.

This chain connects TRBV5-1 to TRBJ1-4; 9 nucleotides agree with TRBD1. CDR1 and CDR2 from the germline V gene are SGHRS and YFSETQ. V gave up 4 bases and J gave up 5 bases; unmatched junction bases: 6. The CDR3 consists of 15 residues. The CDR3 DNA reads TGCGCCAGCAGCATAACAGGGGGCAGGAATGAAAAACTGTTTTTT. It translates to CASSITGGRNEKLFF. Full variable domain (rest looked up from reference TRBV5-1 and TRBJ1-4): KAGVTQTPRYLIKTRGQQVTLSCSPISGHRSVSWYQQTPGQGLQFLFEYFSETQRNKGNFPGRFSGRQFSNSRSEMNVSTLELGDSALYLCASSITGGRNEKLFFGSGTQLSVL.

The chain carries TRBV24-1 and TRBJ1-1; maybe TRBD1 (6 bases). This CDR3 is built from 16 residues. The germline V gene has CDR1 KGHDR and CDR2 SFDVKD. The V gene lost 5 bases and the J gene lost 0 bases, with 15 bases spanning the gap. CDR3 sequence: CATSGLGHTMNTEAFF. The CDR3, as DNA: TGTGCCACCAGTGGCCTGGGACATACTATGAACACTGAAGCTTTCTTT.

The chain employs TRBV3-1 (or the pseudogene TRBV3-2) and TRBJ1-1; possibly TRBD1 for D (6 bases). Deletions cut 5 bases from V and 6 bases from J, with 13 bases between. This CDR3 is built from 13 residues. Looked up from germline, CDR1 is LGHDT and CDR2 is YNNKEL (reference sequence). The CDR3 loop is CASSFIQGSEAFF. DNA for the CDR3: TGTGCCAGCAGCTTCATACAGGGCTCTGAAGCTTTCTTT.

This clone has only a few counts. V and J are TRBV18 and TRBJ2-7; 8 bases are a match to TRBD2. CDR3 length: 15 amino acids. In germline, CDR1 is KGHSH, CDR2 LQKENI. Trimming cost V 3 bases and J 0 bases; bases outside gene matches: 4. The CDR3: CASSPSGGLSYEQYF. The CDR3 nucleotides are TGTGCCAGCTCACCGAGCGGGGGCCTCTCCTACGAGCAGTACTTC. Together with reference TRBV18 and TRBJ2-7, the CDR3 gives the full variable domain: NAGVMQNPRHLVRRRGQEARLRCSPMKGHSHVYWYRQLPEEGLKFMVYLQKENIIDESGMPKERFSAEFPKEGPSILRIQQVVRGDSAAYFCASSPSGGLSYEQYFGPGTRLTVT.

CDR3 region: CASSLGTSADEQFF. CDR3 nucleotide sequence: TGTGCCAGCAGTCTCGGGACTAGCGCGGATGAGCAGTTCTTC. The chain combines TRBV5-6 with TRBJ2-1, with TRBD2 matching 10 bases. The CDR3 runs to 14 residues. Germline assignment: CDR1 SGHDT and CDR2 YYEEEE. The V gene end was trimmed by 5 bases and the J gene end by 8 bases; junction bases not matched to a gene: 7.

In the case of this clone: Other DNA variants within this sample encode the same CDR3. The rearrangement uses TRBV20-1 and TRBJ2-5, with a weak D call TRBD2 (6 bases). From germline, CDR1 is DFQATT and CDR2 SNEGSKA (reference sequence). V lost 5 bases and J lost 5, with 9 bases in between. This CDR3 region has 11 residues. CDR3 nucleotide sequence: TGCAGTGCTCCACGGGGGGAGACCCAGTACTTC. This codes for CSAPRGETQYF.